A single sample is the source of the 3 T cell receptor beta chains below, sequenced in a study of blood T cell repertoires in COVID-19. Sequencing was performed with immunoSEQ multiplex PCR; in TCRdb, only in-frame clones are kept and a portion is missing. The sample includes about 300,000 clones, around 86% seen only once; the top ten take about 4.2%. Source material: PBMCs or T cells enriched from blood (not recorded which). These receptors all come from a man aged 30 to 39 who had recovered from COVID-19.

The chain links TRBV5-1 to TRBJ1-6; D remains ambiguous. Germline V gene sequence: CDR1 SGHRS, CDR2 YFSETQ. This CDR3 has 12 residues. V was cut by 0 bases and J by 11 bases, with 6 bases left in between. CDR3 in amino acids: CASSLDSPPLHF. CDR3 sequence (DNA): TGCGCCAGCAGCTTGGACTCACCACCCCTCCACTTT. The entire variable domain, with the rest obtained from reference TRBV5-1 and TRBJ1-6, is as follows: KAGVTQTPRYLIKTRGQQVTLSCSPISGHRSVSWYQQTPGQGLQFLFEYFSETQRNKGNFPGRFSGRQFSNSRSEMNVSTLELGDSALYLCASSLDSPPLHFGNGTRLTVT.

The V and J genes are TRBV6-4 and TRBJ2-1, with D maybe TRBD2 (5 bases). Germline CDR1 MRHNA, CDR2 SNTAGT. V gave up 3 bases and J gave up 7 bases, with 19 bases separating them. There are 16 residues in the CDR3. This CDR3 reads CASSESMASPWNEQFF. The CDR3, as DNA: TGTGCCAGCAGTGAAAGCATGGCTAGCCCGTGGAATGAGCAGTTCTTC.

V usage is TRBV29-1 and J usage is TRBJ1-1, with 9 bases identical to TRBD1. Germline assignment: CDR1 SQVTM and CDR2 ANQGSEA. This CDR3 spans 15 amino acids. The V segment lost 3 bases and the J segment 0 bases; nucleotides outside the gene matches: 5. The CDR3 nucleotides are TGCAGCGTTGAGGACAGGGGTGGGATGAACACTGAAGCTTTCTTT. This translates into CSVEDRGGMNTEAFF.